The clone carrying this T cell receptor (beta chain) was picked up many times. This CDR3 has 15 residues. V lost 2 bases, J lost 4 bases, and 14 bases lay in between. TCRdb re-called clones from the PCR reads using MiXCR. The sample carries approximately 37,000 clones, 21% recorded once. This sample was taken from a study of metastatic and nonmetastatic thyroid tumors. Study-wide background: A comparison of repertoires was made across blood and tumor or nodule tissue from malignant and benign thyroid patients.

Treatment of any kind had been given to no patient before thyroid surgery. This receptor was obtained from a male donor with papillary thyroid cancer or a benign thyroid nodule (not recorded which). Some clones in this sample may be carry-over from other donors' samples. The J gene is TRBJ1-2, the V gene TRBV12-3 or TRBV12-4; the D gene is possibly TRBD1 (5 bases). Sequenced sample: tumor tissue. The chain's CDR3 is CASSLRLDSVYGYTF. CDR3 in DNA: TGTGCCAGCAGTTTACGGCTCGACAGCGTCTATGGCTACACCTTC.